A single sample is the source of the 32 T cell receptor beta chains below, sequenced in a study of T cells in Graves' hyperthyroidism and ophthalmopathy. The investigators amplified TCR beta CDR3 regions from RNA transcripts. HTBI primers were used for first-round RT-PCR of the TCR CDR3. TCRdb passed the multiplex PCR reads through MiXCR, listing each CDR3 protein once. The sample holds 690,000 or so distinct CDR3 sequences, approximately 19% seen once. Sequencing used blood. The receptor source for this set is a woman aged 45-65 years with Graves' hyperthyroidism that later progressed to Graves' ophthalmopathy.

This clonotype was detected many times. J is TRBJ1-1 and V is TRBV7-8; D is ambiguous. CDR1 is SGHVS, CDR2 FQNEAQ, per germline. V dropped 1 base and J dropped 6 bases, with 12 bases sitting between them. The CDR3 length is 14 residues. DNA for the CDR3: TGTGCCAGCAGCTTAGGGCCACTCGGTGCTGAAGCTTTCTTT. As protein: CASSLGPLGAEAFF. The whole variable domain, remainder taken from reference TRBV7-8 and TRBJ1-1, is GAGVSQSPRYKVAKRGQDVALRCDPISGHVSLFWYQQALGQGPEFLTYFQNEAQLDKSGLPSDRFFAERPEGSVSTLKIQRTQQEDSAVYLCASSLGPLGAEAFFGQGTRLTVV.

This clonotype has a handful of counts. The CDR3 loop reads CASRAGREKLFF. The CDR3, as DNA: TGTGCCAGTAGAGCGGGACGTGAAAAACTGTTTTTT. J is TRBJ1-4 and V is TRBV19; D is possibly TRBD1 (5 bases). CDR3 length equals 12 residues. The V end was cut by 6 bases, the J end by 7 bases, with 9 bases between. Germline CDR1 is LNHDA and CDR2 is SQIVND (reference sequence).

This clonotype occurred many times. The V gene is TRBV2, the J gene TRBJ1-2; possibly TRBD1 for D (6 bases). V shed 10 bases and J shed 4 bases, with 19 bases lying between them. The CDR3 runs to 14 residues. Germline loops: CDR1 SNHLY, CDR2 FYNNEI. The CDR3 region is CATTSTGEFYGYTF. As DNA, the CDR3 is TGTGCCACCACCTCGACAGGAGAGTTCTATGGCTACACCTTC.

The rearrangement links TRBV12-3 or TRBV12-4 to TRBJ1-3; D is uncertain. The CDR3 contains 15 residues. Between the trimmed V and J ends, which lost 6 bases and 0 bases, there was a span of 12 bases. CDR3 sequence (DNA): TGTGCCAGCAGGCCGAGCTTTGCCTCTGGAAACACCATATATTTT. The encoded protein is CASRPSFASGNTIYF.

The table lists this clonotype with many counts. V is TRBV3-1 and J is TRBJ2-3; D tentatively reads TRBD1 or TRBD2 (5 bases each). Trimming left V 6 bases short and J 2 bases short, with 21 bases between. This CDR3 comprises 17 residues. The germline CDR1 and CDR2 sequences are LGHDT and YNNKEL (reference sequence). This chain's CDR3 is CASRPLGEPLPTDTQYF. In DNA, the CDR3 is TGTGCCAGCAGGCCACTGGGGGAACCCCTACCCACAGATACGCAGTATTTT.

This clonotype was seen repeatedly, ten times or more. The CDR3 bases are TGTGCCAGCTCACCAGAGACTAGCGGGTACAATGAGCAGTTCTTC. Protein product: CASSPETSGYNEQFF. The V gene is TRBV18, the J gene TRBJ2-1; 10 nucleotides agree with TRBD2. The V and J ends lost 2 bases and 4 bases, in that order; junction bases with no gene match: 2. The CDR3 loop spans 15 amino acids. Germline V lookup: CDR1 KGHSH, CDR2 LQKENI.

This chain uses TRBV6-2 or TRBV6-3 with TRBJ2-1; D is possibly TRBD2 (5 bases). Trimming removed 4 bases from V and 2 bases from J, with 9 bases in between. The CDR3 loop spans 14 amino acids. Germline V gives CDR1 MNHEY, CDR2 SVGEGT. CDR3 sequence reads: CASSWRTPYNEQFF. Here the CDR3 DNA reads TGTGCCAGCAGTTGGCGGACTCCCTACAATGAGCAGTTCTTC.

This clonotype showed up just a few times. The rearrangement links TRBV6-6 to TRBJ2-3; 10 bases map to TRBD2. The CDR3 loop spans 16 amino acids. With V trimmed by 1 base and J by 1 base, 2 bases remained unmatched. Per germline, CDR1 MNHNY and CDR2 SVGAGI (reference sequence). The CDR3, as DNA: TGTGCCAGCAGTTACTTTCTAGCGGGGGGCACAGATACGCAGTATTTT. Encoded protein: CASSYFLAGGTDTQYF.

This clonotype was detected only a few times. This chain connects TRBV24-1 to TRBJ2-1; possible D gene TRBD2, 5 bases. From germline, CDR1 is KGHDR and CDR2 SFDVKD. This CDR3 is 15 amino acids long. V lost 5 bases to trimming and J lost 7 bases, with 17 bases between them. For the CDR3, the DNA is TGTGCCACCAGTGGTTCCGGACTCCTAGCAAATGAGCAGTTCTTC. Translating it yields CATSGSGLLANEQFF.

The chain combines TRBV10-3 with TRBJ2-1, with no clear D. The CDR3 has 15 amino acids. Germline CDR1 reads ENHRY; CDR2 reads SYGVKD. The V end lost 0 bases, the J end lost 8 bases, and 14 bases lay between the germline ends. This CDR3 is CAISESPLNRDEQFF. DNA of the CDR3: TGTGCCATCAGTGAGTCGCCGCTAAACCGGGATGAGCAGTTCTTC.

Worth noting for this clonotype: A read error may be the cause here, since a much bigger clone is one base away. This rearrangement joins TRBV5-1 to TRBJ1-4, with D tentatively TRBD1 (5 bases). Per the germline V gene, CDR1 is SGHRS and CDR2 is YFSETQ. This CDR3 has 14 residues. In DNA form, the CDR3 reads TGCACCAGCACTACCGGGGCAGAGAATGAAAAACTGTTTTTT. It yields the protein CTSTTGAENEKLFF.

The chain joins TRBV20-1 to TRBJ2-2; the match to TRBD1 covers 7 bases. The V gene's germline CDR1 is DFQATT and CDR2 SNEGSKA (reference sequence). Trimming cost V 4 bases and J 3 bases; bases outside gene matches: 5. CDR3 size: 14 residues. The CDR3 protein is CSAKRQGYTGELFF. In DNA form, the CDR3 reads TGCAGTGCTAAAAGACAGGGCTACACCGGGGAGCTGTTTTTT.

This clonotype was found a few times. CDR3 DNA sequence: TGTGCCAGCAGTTACTTTCAGGGAAGGAACACTGAAGCTTTCTTT. It codes for CASSYFQGRNTEAFF. This chain joins TRBV6-5 and TRBJ1-1; TRBD1 is a possible D gene (5 bases). V gave up 1 base and J gave up 1 base, with 10 bases separating them. This CDR3 has 15 residues. The germline CDR1 and CDR2 sequences are MNHEY and SVGAGI.

This clonotype was counted between two and nine times. The chain recombines TRBV28 with TRBJ1-1, with unresolved D. Germline CDR1 and CDR2: MDHEN and SYDVKM. Trimming took off 3 bases at V and 6 bases at J, with 17 bases between the two ends. The length of the CDR3 is 15 residues. The CDR3 bases are TGTGCCAGCAGTTTTTTTCCGCGGGGTAACCCTGAAGCTTTCTTT. It translates to CASSFFPRGNPEAFF.

At least ten counts were recorded for this clonotype. The V call is TRBV28, the J call TRBJ1-2; D gene ambiguous. The CDR3 is 17 residues long. Germline CDR1 and CDR2: MDHEN and SYDVKM. V lost 6 bases and J lost 4, with 24 bases in between. The CDR3 reads CASSQTKGGKGGYGYTF. For the CDR3, the DNA is TGTGCCAGCAGCCAAACAAAGGGAGGGAAGGGTGGCTATGGCTACACCTTC.

V gene TRBV10-3 combines with J gene TRBJ1-1, with 10 positions matching TRBD1. J was trimmed by 5 bases and V by 6 bases; bases with no gene match: 9. CDR1 ENHRY and CDR2 SYGVKD come from the germline V gene. The CDR3 runs 15 residues. DNA for the CDR3: TGTGCCATCAGAGGGGACAGGGGTTCTGAGACTGAAGCTTTCTTT. It is translated as CAIRGDRGSETEAFF.

This clonotype has a handful of counts. This sequence joins TRBV20-1 and TRBJ2-1; D unclear. The V gene lost 4 bases and the J gene lost 7 bases, with 8 bases spanning the gap. CDR1 is DFQATT and CDR2 is SNEGSKA in the germline V gene (reference sequence). This CDR3 is built from 11 residues. CDR3 protein: CSAIYSNEQFF. As DNA, the CDR3 is TGCAGTGCTATTTATTCTAATGAGCAGTTCTTC.

In this sample, this clonotype turned up many times. V gene TRBV7-2 combines with J gene TRBJ2-7, with D unresolved. Trimming cost V 1 base and J 3 bases, with 4 bases left between them. Germline V gene lookup returns CDR1 SGHTA and CDR2 FQGNSA. The CDR3 is made up of 12 amino acids. The CDR3 DNA follows: TGTGCCAGCAGCTTAGAGTTCTACGAGCAGTACTTC. It encodes CASSLEFYEQYF.

This clonotype turned up a few times. The V and J genes are TRBV20-1 and TRBJ2-5; TRBD2 matches 9 bases. V lost 0 bases, J lost 4 bases, and 6 bases stayed unmatched. The CDR3 is 15 amino acids. The germline gives CDR1 DFQATT, CDR2 SNEGSKA (reference sequence). The DNA for the CDR3 is TGCAGTGCTAGAGATCAGGGGGGACTAGCAGAGACCCAGTACTTC. As protein: CSARDQGGLAETQYF.

CDR3 in amino acids: CASSPPRGASGELFF. In DNA, the CDR3 is TGTGCCAGCAGTCCCCCGAGGGGGGCTAGCGGGGAGCTGTTTTTT. The rearrangement links TRBV12-3 or TRBV12-4 to TRBJ2-2; D may be TRBD1 or TRBD2 (6 bases each). The CDR3 has 15 residues. Trimming shortened V by 5 bases and J by 7 bases, and 17 bases separated the two germline ends.

This clonotype was seen ten or more times. The chain uses TRBV5-1 and TRBJ2-7; tentative D call: TRBD2 (7 bases). Between the trimmed V and J ends, which lost 0 bases and 4 bases, there was a span of 14 bases. The CDR3 loop spans 15 amino acids. Germline V lookup: CDR1 SGHRS, CDR2 YFSETQ. CDR3 residues: CASSLEQGGGYEQYF. The DNA for the CDR3 is TGCGCCAGCAGCTTGGAACAGGGAGGGGGTTACGAGCAGTACTTC.

This clonotype occurred many times. CDR3 bases: TGTGCCAGCAGTACCATAGACAGGGCCACTGAAGCTTTCTTT. This codes for CASSTIDRATEAFF. The rearrangement joins TRBV2 to TRBJ1-1; 7 bases line up with TRBD1. Germline V lookup: CDR1 SNHLY, CDR2 FYNNEI. The CDR3 has 14 amino acids. Unmatched junction bases numbered 7, after V lost 5 bases and J lost 4 bases.

In its sample, this clonotype was seen a few times. CDR3 DNA: TGTGCCAGCAGCTTAGTAGCGGGCTCAATCCATAGCACAGATACGCAGTATTTT. It encodes CASSLVAGSIHSTDTQYF. This chain links TRBV7-9 with TRBJ2-3, with 7 nucleotides matching TRBD2. CDR1 and CDR2 from the germline V gene are SEHNR and FQNEAQ (reference sequence). V was pared by 1 base and J by 0 bases, with 10 bases of the junction left unmatched. This CDR3 spans 18 amino acids. Filled out from reference TRBV7-9 and TRBJ2-3, the complete variable domain reads DTGVSQNPRHKITKRGQNVTFRCDPISEHNRLYWYRQTLGQGPEFLTYFQNEAQLEKSRLLSDRFSAERPKGSFSTLEIQRTEQGDSAMYLCASSLVAGSIHSTDTQYFGPGTRLTVL.

The gene calls are TRBV6-5 and TRBJ2-2; 13 positions agree with TRBD2. The CDR3 totals 17 residues. V shed 3 bases, J shed 6 bases, and the junction held 7 bases outside the gene matches. Germline CDR1 reads MNHEY; CDR2 reads SVGAGI. DNA of the CDR3: TGTGCCAGCAGTTATTCCGGACTAGCGGGGGCGGCCGGGGAGCTGTTTTTT. Its translation: CASSYSGLAGAAGELFF.

In this sample, this clonotype turned up many times. The chain links TRBV2 to TRBJ2-2, with 7 bases lining up with TRBD1. V was clipped by 6 bases and J by 3 bases; unmatched bases: 7. There are 15 residues in the CDR3. Germline V gene sequence: CDR1 SNHLY, CDR2 FYNNEI. For the CDR3, the DNA is TGTGCCAGCAGCCCCGACAGGGCCGACACCGGGGAGCTGTTTTTT. Its protein is CASSPDRADTGELFF.

The chain is built from TRBV3-1 and TRBJ2-1; D assignment may be TRBD1 or TRBD2 (7 bases each). The V end was cut by 0 bases, the J end by 3 bases, with 15 bases between. The length of the CDR3 is 17 residues. CDR1 LGHDT and CDR2 YNNKEL come from the germline V gene (reference sequence). This chain's CDR3 is CASSQDGRGGYYNEQFF. The CDR3 DNA follows: TGTGCCAGCAGCCAAGATGGCAGGGGGGGCTACTACAATGAGCAGTTCTTC.

The V and J genes are TRBV27 and TRBJ1-4, with D uncertain. V was trimmed by 3 bases and J by 4 bases, leaving 6 bases between them. Germline V lookup: CDR1 MNHEY, CDR2 SMNVEV (reference sequence). The CDR3 totals 13 residues. In nucleotides, the CDR3 is TGTGCCAGCAGTTTCGTGATTAATGAAAAACTGTTTTTT. Amino acids: CASSFVINEKLFF.

The chain combines TRBV28 with TRBJ1-3, with D possibly TRBD1 on 5 matching bases. Per the germline V gene, CDR1 is MDHEN and CDR2 is SYDVKM. The CDR3 consists of 16 residues. V shed 2 bases and J shed 0 bases, with 11 bases lying between them. For the CDR3, the DNA is TGTGCCAGCAGTTTACGGGCAGGGAGCTCTGGAAACACCATATATTTT. Translating gives CASSLRAGSSGNTIYF.

The table lists this clonotype with many counts. The chain has TRBV20-1 and TRBJ1-2, with D unresolved. CDR3 length: 14 amino acids. V lost 6 bases to trimming and J lost 8 bases, with 22 bases between them. Germline V gene lookup returns CDR1 DFQATT and CDR2 SNEGSKA (reference sequence). CDR3 amino acids: CSATPAGYLDGYTF. DNA of the CDR3: TGCAGTGCAACTCCCGCAGGTTACCTCGACGGCTACACCTTC.

The table lists this clonotype with many counts. This chain connects TRBV3-1 to TRBJ2-7, with a weak D call TRBD1 (6 bases). Trimming cost V 0 bases and J 3 bases, with 12 bases left between them. Germline values: CDR1 LGHDT, CDR2 YNNKEL (reference sequence). CDR3 length: 15 amino acids. CDR3 DNA sequence: TGTGCCAGCAGCCAAGAGGGGACACCGTACTACGAGCAGTACTTC. Residues: CASSQEGTPYYEQYF.

This clonotype turned up a few times. The J gene is TRBJ1-2, the V gene TRBV6-1, with D perhaps TRBD1 (5 bases). Germline-derived CDR1 and CDR2 are MNHNS and SASEGT. V lost 4 bases, J lost 1 base, and 13 bases lay in between. CDR3 size: 15 residues. The chain's CDR3 is CASSGSEGLNYGYTF. In DNA form, the CDR3 reads TGTGCCAGCAGTGGATCAGAGGGGCTTAACTATGGCTACACCTTC.

In this sample, this clonotype turned up once. This sequence joins TRBV9 and TRBJ2-2; no clear D gene. This CDR3 contains 15 residues. Germline assignment: CDR1 SGDLS and CDR2 YYNGEE. Deletions cut 0 bases from V and 6 bases from J, with 12 bases between. CDR3 nucleotides: TGTGCCAGCAGCGTAGATTTACGGTTCTCCGGGGAGCTGTTTTTT. Its translation is CASSVDLRFSGELFF.